Sequencing of this T cell receptor beta chain was carried out in a study of cytomegalovirus exposure and HLA in healthy donors. Looking at the study overall: The approximately 120 million unique TCR beta sequences, from about 179 million T cells, were found by an earlier analysis.

On this clone itself: Its antigen is unknown.

J gave up 2 bases and V 5 bases, and 10 bases lay outside the gene matches. CDR3 length equals 15 residues. Per the germline V gene, CDR1 is SGHDT and CDR2 is YYEEEE. Notes on the study in general: A previous analysis found most TCR beta V segments productive roughly 90% or roughly 30% of the time. According to the study, 180 or so TCR beta chains were cytomegalovirus-associated.

When sampled, the donors appeared nominally healthy, though they likely had unrecorded immune exposures. PCR amplification relied on 60 Vbeta primers (plus 13 Jbeta primers). The data were produced by immunoSEQ multiplex PCR, yet TCRdb's version contains in-frame clones alone and is incomplete. The table has 60,000 to 75,000 clones, 85% to 90% seen once. The origin of this receptor is a woman in her twenties or thirties in good health and CMV-seropositive. The sample consisted of PBMCs. J is TRBJ2-7 and V is TRBV5-6; 7 bases map to TRBD2. CDR3 nucleotide sequence: TGTGCCAGCAGACCCGGCCTAGCGGCTCCCTACGAGCAGTACTTC. Translating it yields CASRPGLAAPYEQYF.